The rows below give T cell receptor beta chains drawn from one sample of a study of Ad26.COV2.S vaccination and SARS-CoV-2 variants. TCRdb's copy holds only in-frame clones and misses some; the assay was immunoSEQ multiplex PCR. The sample includes around 340,000 clones, about nine tenths of them seen just once. The sequencing used peripheral blood, collected in a trial of Ad26.COV2.S vaccine versus placebo. Receptors originate from a person between 18 and 60 years old who received the Ad26.COV2.S COVID-19 vaccine or a placebo. CDR3s include the opening cysteine and the closing phenylalanine or tryptophan. Fields, in order: D gene, clone size, CDR3 length, J gene, V gene, CDR3 protein, CDR3 DNA. D genes are given only for firm matches. Size values are once, few and many counts, or a class for expanded clones, and some rows have none.

>TRBD1|NA|12|TRBJ2-7|TRBV29-1
CSVGTGSYEQYF
TGCAGCGTGGGGACAGGGAGCTACGAGCAGTACTTC
>TRBD2|NA|15|TRBJ2-1|TRBV18
CASSPRTSWGNEQFF
TGTGCCAGCTCACCTCGGACTAGTTGGGGTAATGAGCAGTTCTTC
>NA|NA|15|TRBJ1-2|TRBV28
CASSLGSNTNYGYTF
TGTGCCAGCAGTTTAGGTTCTAATACTAACTATGGCTACACCTTC
>NA|NA|16|TRBJ2-7|TRBV19
CASSIRRVTSGYEQYF
TGTGCCAGTAGTATTCGAAGGGTGACGTCGGGCTACGAGCAGTACTTC
>TRBD2|NA|14|TRBJ2-5|TRBV5-6
CASSLVSGGKTQYF
TGTGCCAGCAGCTTGGTTTCGGGGGGAAAGACCCAGTACTTC
>NA|few|15|TRBJ2-5|TRBV3-1/TRBV3-2
CASSQFSQGPVAQYF
TGTGCCAGCAGCCAATTCTCACAGGGCCCGGTGGCCCAGTACTTC
>TRBD2|NA|15|TRBJ2-1|TRBV5-6
CASSLWLAGGNEQFF
TGTGCCAGCAGCTTGTGGCTAGCGGGAGGCAATGAGCAGTTCTTC
>NA|NA|17|TRBJ1-1|TRBV6-6
CASSQLRGGALNTEAFF
TGTGCCAGCAGTCAATTGAGGGGGGGGGCGCTGAACACTGAAGCTTTCTTT
>NA|NA|15|TRBJ1-4|TRBV6-5
CASRIWPGANEKLFF
TGTGCCAGCAGGATATGGCCGGGCGCTAATGAAAAACTGTTTTTT
>NA|NA|15|TRBJ1-2|TRBV4-3
CASSQDPGPRYGYTF
TGCGCCAGCAGCCAAGATCCGGGTCCGCGTTATGGCTACACCTTC
>TRBD2|NA|13|TRBJ2-3|TRBV30
CARLATSTDTQYF
TGTGCCAGACTAGCGACCAGCACAGATACGCAGTATTTT
>NA|NA|11|TRBJ1-2|TRBV11-1
CASSSDWGYTF
TGTGCCAGCAGCTCAGATTGGGGCTACACCTTC
>NA|NA|15|TRBJ1-5|TRBV18
CASSLSTDSNQPQHF
TGTGCCAGCTCACTCTCCACGGATAGCAATCAGCCCCAGCATTTT
>NA|NA|15|TRBJ1-5|TRBV28
CASCLEGSLNQPQHF
TGTGCCAGCTGCCTAGAAGGGAGCCTTAATCAGCCCCAGCATTTT
>TRBD1|NA|14|TRBJ2-7|TRBV5-4
CASSSTGSSYEQYF
TGTGCCAGCAGCTCGACAGGGAGCTCCTACGAGCAGTACTTC
>NA|NA|14|TRBJ2-7|TRBV11-2
CASSPVGRVEEQYF
TGTGCCAGCAGCCCCGTGGGCAGGGTAGAGGAGCAGTACTTC
>NA|few|13|TRBJ1-2|TRBV4-3
CASSQDRNYGYTF
TGCGCCAGCAGCCAAGACAGGAACTATGGCTACACCTTC
>NA|NA|11|TRBJ1-4|TRBV14
CASSQGGKLFF
TGTGCCAGCAGCCAAGGGGGGAAACTGTTTTTT
>NA|large|13|TRBJ2-5|TRBV11-3
CASSLNLRETQYF
TGTGCCAGCAGCTTAAATCTCCGAGAGACCCAGTACTTC
>TRBD2|NA|14|TRBJ2-7|TRBV15
CATSSLGRAGEQYF
TGTGCCACCAGCAGCCTAGGGAGGGCCGGCGAGCAGTACTTC
>NA|NA|11|TRBJ2-3|TRBV20-1
CSAISTDTQYF
TGCAGTGCTATTTCCACAGATACGCAGTATTTT
>NA|NA|12|TRBJ1-1|TRBV12-3/TRBV12-4
CASGGLKTEAFF
TGTGCCAGCGGGGGATTGAAAACTGAAGCTTTCTTT
>NA|NA|15|TRBJ1-5|TRBV18
CASSPAYLSNQPQHF
TGTGCCAGCTCACCGGCCTACCTTAGCAATCAGCCCCAGCATTTT
>TRBD1|NA|17|TRBJ2-6|TRBV19
CASNQDREGSGANVLTF
TGTGCCAGTAACCAGGACAGGGAAGGATCTGGGGCCAACGTCCTGACTTTC
>TRBD2|NA|13|TRBJ2-5|TRBV4-3
CASSQGEGETQYF
TGCGCCAGCAGCCAAGGGGAGGGAGAGACCCAGTACTTC
>NA|NA|12|TRBJ1-1|TRBV15
CATSTGRTEAFF
TGTGCCACCAGCACGGGAAGAACTGAAGCTTTCTTT
>TRBD1|NA|15|TRBJ1-1|TRBV19
CASSIQGARDTEAFF
TGTGCCAGTAGTATACAGGGGGCGCGGGACACTGAAGCTTTCTTT
>NA|once|15|TRBJ2-5|TRBV11-3
CASSRAQGLAETQYF
TGTGCCAGCAGCCGTGCCCAAGGGCTTGCAGAGACCCAGTACTTC
>NA|NA|15|TRBJ1-3|TRBV18
CASSPSKSSGNTIYF
TGTGCCAGCTCACCGTCCAAGAGCTCTGGAAACACCATATATTTT
>NA|once|16|TRBJ1-4|TRBV18
CASSPRVVSTNEKLFF
TGTGCCAGCTCACCCCGGGTCGTATCAACTAATGAAAAACTGTTTTTT